A selection of T cell receptor beta chains follows, all from one sample in a study of blood T cells in healthy people across ages. Via MiXCR, TCRdb re-called the 5' RACE reads, giving one row per CDR3 protein. The sample has nearly 800,000 distinct CDR3 sequences; just over 55% are singletons. Sequenced sample: blood. The source is a middle-aged man in good health. CDR3s include the opening cysteine and the closing phenylalanine or tryptophan. The order of the fields is V gene, J gene, CDR3 protein.

>TRBV27|.
CASSLQQSYEQYF
>TRBV11-2|.
CASSFSGGIFETQYF
>TRBV6-5|TRBJ1-5
CASSYLKETQPQHF
>TRBV29-1|TRBJ1-2
CSGEVREGYTF
>TRBV5-1|TRBJ2-3
CASSLVQGTTDTQYF
>TRBV7-2|TRBJ2-6
CASSLEGQTSSGANVLTF
>TRBV5-5|TRBJ1-6
CASSSGRGGSNSPLHF
>TRBV6-1|TRBJ2-7
CASSTDTYEQYF
>TRBV12-3/TRBV12-4|TRBJ2-3
CASSFLAGRGTQYF
>TRBV7-2|TRBJ2-1
CASSLNHRTLAGTNEQFF
>TRBV3-1|TRBJ2-7
CASSEVRRTKSSYEQYF
>TRBV6-1|TRBJ1-5
CASIDSISNQPQHF
>TRBV7-2|.
CASSPQASGGDEQYF
>TRBV7-2|TRBJ1-1
CASSLEGGAPEAFF
>TRBV6-5|TRBJ2-3
CASSQGGVLQYF
>TRBV7-9|TRBJ1-6
CASRPGGQDSPLHF
>TRBV29-1|TRBJ2-5
CSVSLKETQYF
>TRBV12-3/TRBV12-4|TRBJ2-7
CASSRGSADEQYF